The rows below give T cell receptor beta chains drawn from one sample of a study of blood T cell repertoires in COVID-19. Profiling relied on immunoSEQ multiplex PCR, and the TCRdb table lists in-frame clones only, not all of them. The sample includes 35,000 to 45,000 clones, over 75% of them seen just once. Specimen: peripheral blood. These receptors all come from a human donor in a cohort sampled during active COVID-19. Each CDR3 is given with its conserved first and last residue. A D gene is named only where the DNA matches it firmly. Some rows mark clone size as missing; the rest say once, few, many or name a class of expanded clone.

D: TRBD2
J: TRBJ2-1
V: TRBV18
size: -
CDR3: CASSRAGRDNEQFF
DNA: TGTGCCAGCTCACGGGCAGGGAGGGACAATGAGCAGTTCTTC

D: -
J: TRBJ1-2
V: TRBV28
size: -
CDR3: CASSSQGRANYGYTF
DNA: TGTGCCAGCAGTTCTCAGGGTCGGGCCAACTATGGCTACACCTTC

D: TRBD2
J: TRBJ2-7
V: TRBV5-1
size: few
CDR3: CASSLGLTSGRYEQYF
DNA: TGCGCCAGCAGCTTGGGGTTGACTAGCGGGAGATACGAGCAGTACTTC

D: -
J: TRBJ2-5
V: TRBV1
size: -
CDR3: CTSLRADLQETQYF
DNA: TGCACCAGCCTACGAGCGGACCTCCAAGAGACCCAGTACTTC

D: TRBD1
J: TRBJ2-7
V: TRBV6-4
size: -
CDR3: CASREIRDRGYHEQYF
DNA: TGTGCCAGCAGAGAAATTCGGGACAGGGGATACCACGAGCAGTACTTC

D: TRBD2
J: TRBJ2-5
V: TRBV2
size: -
CDR3: CASSEALGTSGSPKETQYF
DNA: TGTGCCAGCAGTGAAGCGCTTGGGACTAGCGGGAGTCCAAAAGAGACCCAGTACTTC

D: TRBD1
J: TRBJ1-6
V: TRBV6-2/TRBV6-3
size: -
CDR3: CASSGDRLSPLHF
DNA: TGTGCCAGCAGTGGGGACAGACTTTCACCCCTCCACTTT

D: TRBD2
J: TRBJ2-5
V: TRBV5-1
size: few
CDR3: CASSPWGTSGAQETQYF
DNA: TGCGCCAGCAGCCCGTGGGGGACTAGCGGGGCCCAAGAGACCCAGTACTTC

D: TRBD1
J: TRBJ1-5
V: TRBV6-6
size: -
CDR3: CASSSLDRGNQPQHF
DNA: TGTGCCAGCAGTTCCTTAGACAGGGGGAATCAGCCCCAGCATTTT

D: TRBD2
J: TRBJ2-7
V: TRBV10-3
size: -
CDR3: CAISPTSGRTYEQYF
DNA: TGTGCCATCAGTCCGACTAGCGGGAGAACCTACGAGCAGTACTTC

D: TRBD1
J: TRBJ1-1
V: TRBV7-9
size: -
CDR3: CASSLESGGIAFF
DNA: TGTGCCAGCAGCTTAGAGTCAGGGGGCATAGCTTTCTTT

D: -
J: TRBJ2-1
V: TRBV12-5
size: -
CDR3: CASGLPQVHEQFF
DNA: TGTGCTAGTGGTTTGCCACAGGTTCATGAGCAGTTCTTC

D: TRBD2
J: TRBJ2-2
V: TRBV6-4
size: -
CDR3: CASSYSGSSTGELFF
DNA: TGTGCCAGCAGCTATAGCGGGAGTAGCACCGGGGAGCTGTTTTTT

D: -
J: TRBJ2-2
V: TRBV4-2
size: few
CDR3: CASSQVQSDAGELFF
DNA: TGTGCCAGCAGCCAAGTTCAAAGCGACGCCGGGGAGCTGTTTTTT

D: -
J: TRBJ2-5
V: TRBV7-9
size: -
CDR3: CASSSGAGGPRVAQYF
DNA: TGTGCCAGCAGCTCAGGGGCAGGGGGGCCAAGAGTGGCCCAGTACTTC

D: TRBD2
J: TRBJ2-3
V: TRBV7-2
size: -
CDR3: CASSFRIAGLSTDTQYF
DNA: TGTGCCAGCAGCTTCCGGATAGCGGGACTGAGCACAGATACGCAGTATTTT

D: TRBD2
J: TRBJ2-3
V: TRBV2
size: -
CDR3: CASVILAGADTQYF
DNA: TGTGCCAGCGTAATCCTAGCGGGAGCAGATACGCAGTATTTT

D: TRBD2
J: TRBJ2-7
V: TRBV7-2
size: once
CDR3: CASSLFAGGPSEQYF
DNA: TGTGCCAGCAGCTTATTTGCGGGAGGGCCGTCCGAGCAGTACTTC

D: -
J: TRBJ2-3
V: TRBV14
size: -
CDR3: CASSQGLYGDTQYF
DNA: TGTGCCAGCAGCCAAGGTCTTTACGGGGATACGCAGTATTTT

D: -
J: TRBJ2-5
V: TRBV28
size: -
CDR3: CASSPPWSQETQYF
DNA: TGTGCCAGCAGCCCCCCGTGGAGCCAAGAGACCCAGTACTTC

D: TRBD2
J: TRBJ2-3
V: TRBV5-1
size: -
CDR3: CASSHAGSGRVTDTQYF
DNA: TGCGCCAGCAGCCATGCAGGTAGCGGGAGGGTCACAGATACGCAGTATTTT

D: -
J: TRBJ2-7
V: TRBV6-6
size: -
CDR3: CASSYDRWWEQYF
DNA: TGTGCCAGCAGTTACGACAGGTGGTGGGAGCAGTACTTC

D: -
J: TRBJ1-5
V: TRBV19
size: -
CDR3: CASSAPGQPQHF
DNA: TGTGCCAGTAGTGCTCCGGGTCAGCCCCAGCATTTT

D: TRBD1
J: TRBJ2-3
V: TRBV18
size: -
CDR3: CASSLDRGRDTQYF
DNA: TGTGCCAGCTCCCTCGACAGGGGCCGCGATACGCAGTATTTT

D: -
J: TRBJ2-6
V: TRBV19
size: -
CDR3: CAGRDNSGANVLTF
DNA: TGTGCCGGCCGGGACAACTCTGGGGCCAACGTCCTGACTTTC

D: -
J: TRBJ2-2
V: TRBV11-1
size: -
CDR3: CASSLNSGTGELFF
DNA: TGTGCCAGCAGCTTAAATTCAGGCACCGGGGAGCTGTTTTTT

D: TRBD2
J: TRBJ2-1
V: TRBV7-8
size: -
CDR3: CASSLARAGGNYNEQFF
DNA: TGTGCCAGCAGCTTAGCTCGCGCGGGAGGCAACTACAATGAGCAGTTCTTC

D: -
J: TRBJ1-2
V: TRBV5-4
size: -
CDR3: CASSGAGRDYGYTF
DNA: TGTGCCAGCTCAGGGGCAGGGCGGGACTATGGCTACACCTTC

D: TRBD1
J: TRBJ1-3
V: TRBV5-1
size: -
CDR3: CASSKSPGGSGNTIYF
DNA: TGCGCCAGCAGCAAAAGCCCAGGGGGCTCTGGAAACACCATATATTTT

D: -
J: TRBJ2-1
V: TRBV18
size: -
CDR3: CASSRQESSYNEQFF
DNA: TGTGCCAGCTCCCGACAGGAAAGCTCCTACAATGAGCAGTTCTTC

D: TRBD2
J: TRBJ2-1
V: TRBV4-3
size: -
CDR3: CASSRGTSGSNEQFF
DNA: TGCGCCAGCAGCCGCGGGACTAGCGGAAGCAATGAGCAGTTCTTC

D: TRBD1
J: TRBJ1-2
V: TRBV30
size: -
CDR3: CAWEGQSVWYTF
DNA: TGTGCCTGGGAGGGACAGTCGGTTTGGTACACCTTC

D: -
J: TRBJ2-1
V: TRBV3-1/TRBV3-2
size: -
CDR3: CASSQEVGVGGAQFF
DNA: TGTGCCAGCAGCCAAGAAGTAGGAGTAGGGGGGGCGCAGTTCTTC

D: TRBD2
J: TRBJ2-1
V: TRBV13
size: -
CDR3: CASSSGTSGNIYNEQFF
DNA: TGTGCCAGCAGCTCTGGCACTAGCGGGAATATCTACAATGAGCAGTTCTTC

D: -
J: TRBJ1-2
V: TRBV30
size: once
CDR3: CAWSGGGGPNYGYTF
DNA: TGTGCCTGGAGTGGGGGAGGGGGACCCAACTATGGCTACACCTTC

D: -
J: TRBJ2-7
V: TRBV7-2
size: -
CDR3: CASSLEEGSGEQYF
DNA: TGTGCCAGCAGCTTAGAGGAGGGTTCGGGAGAGCAGTACTTC

D: TRBD1
J: TRBJ2-1
V: TRBV19
size: -
CDR3: CASSQDRADNEQFF
DNA: TGTGCCAGTAGCCAGGACAGGGCTGACAATGAGCAGTTCTTC

D: TRBD1
J: TRBJ2-1
V: TRBV28
size: -
CDR3: CASSPAGQGNNEQFF
DNA: TGTGCCAGCAGTCCCGCTGGACAGGGGAACAATGAGCAGTTCTTC

D: -
J: TRBJ1-2
V: TRBV6-6
size: -
CDR3: CASSYPDGDGYTF
DNA: TGTGCCAGCAGTTACCCGGACGGGGATGGCTACACCTTC

D: -
J: TRBJ1-1
V: TRBV6-4
size: -
CDR3: CASRSPQNTEAFF
DNA: TGTGCCAGCAGAAGCCCCCAGAACACTGAAGCTTTCTTT